One and the same sample provided the 2 T cell receptor beta chains below, sequenced in a study of blood T cell repertoires in COVID-19. The protocol was immunoSEQ multiplex PCR, while the TCRdb copy is restricted to in-frame clones and leaves out a portion. The top ten clones hold roughly 1.5% of a sample with 210,000 or so clones, 70% to 90% of them seen once. The sequencing sample was made of peripheral blood. These TCRs come from a man between 18 and 35 years old with active or convalescent COVID-19.

This chain links TRBV14 with TRBJ2-7; D is undetermined. Germline CDR1 reads SGHDN; CDR2 reads FVKESK. The CDR3 length is 14 residues. Trimming removed 1 base from V and 3 bases from J, with 10 bases in between. CDR3 sequence (DNA): TGTGCCAGCAGCCAAGGTCCCAGTTTCTACGAGCAGTACTTC. The encoded protein is CASSQGPSFYEQYF.

This clone appeared a single time. The rearrangement links TRBV19 to TRBJ2-2, with 8 bases fitting TRBD2. Unmatched junction bases numbered 10, after V lost 4 bases and J lost 6 bases. The CDR3 contains 16 residues. Germline assignment: CDR1 LNHDA and CDR2 SQIVND (reference sequence). CDR3 DNA sequence: TGTGCCAGTAGTACATCTAGCGGGTCCCCTGCCGGGGAGCTGTTTTTT. This encodes CASSTSSGSPAGELFF. The entire variable domain, with the rest obtained from reference TRBV19 and TRBJ2-2, is as follows: DGGITQSPKYLFRKEGQNVTLSCEQNLNHDAMYWYRQDPGQGLRLIYYSQIVNDFQKGDIAEGYSVSREKKESFPLTVTSAQKNPTAFYLCASSTSSGSPAGELFFGEGSRLTVL.